A single sample is the source of the 31 T cell receptor beta chains below, sequenced in a study of T cell responses to AZD1222 COVID-19 vaccine. TCRdb's copy holds only in-frame clones and misses some; the assay was immunoSEQ multiplex PCR. The sample lists around 99,000 clones, roughly 90% occurring once. This material consisted of peripheral blood, taken on day 0 of AZD1222 vaccination. Receptors were obtained from an adult in good health.

This chain links TRBV5-4 with TRBJ1-2, with TRBD1 as a possible D gene (6 bases). From germline, CDR1 is SGHNT and CDR2 YYREEE (reference sequence). Trimming removed 2 bases from V and 5 bases from J, with 16 bases in between. The CDR3 loop spans 15 amino acids. In DNA, the CDR3 is TGTGCCAGCAGCTTCCGAGGGGGGGAAGTATATGGCTACACCTTC. This codes for CASSFRGGEVYGYTF. The variable domain in full, with the rest retrieved from reference TRBV5-4 and TRBJ1-2, is ETGVTQSPTHLIKTRGQQVTLRCSSQSGHNTVSWYQQALGQGPQFIFQYYREEENGRGNFPPRFSGLQFPNYSSELNVNALELDDSALYLCASSFRGGEVYGYTFGSGTRLTVV.

The chain employs TRBV18 and TRBJ2-7; D is ambiguous. This CDR3 is 13 amino acids long. Looked up from germline, CDR1 is KGHSH and CDR2 is LQKENI. V shed 3 bases and J shed 0 bases, with 6 bases lying between them. The CDR3 DNA follows: TGTGCCAGCTCACCTAGAAGCTCCTACGAGCAGTACTTC. This encodes CASSPRSSYEQYF. The full variable domain, completed using reference TRBV18 and TRBJ2-7, is NAGVMQNPRHLVRRRGQEARLRCSPMKGHSHVYWYRQLPEEGLKFMVYLQKENIIDESGMPKERFSAEFPKEGPSILRIQQVVRGDSAAYFCASSPRSSYEQYFGPGTRLTVT.

V usage is TRBV12-3 or TRBV12-4 and J usage is TRBJ1-2; D possibly corresponds to TRBD1 (6 bases). The V gene lost 4 bases and the J gene lost 5 bases, with 8 bases spanning the gap. This CDR3 has 12 residues. CDR3 sequence (DNA): TGTGCCAGCAGTTCGGACAGATATGGCTACACCTTC. Translated, it gives CASSSDRYGYTF.

V and J are TRBV9 and TRBJ2-3, with 10 bases that match TRBD2. The trim removed 0 bases at V and 1 base at J, leaving 5 bases unmatched. This CDR3 contains 17 residues. Germline V lookup: CDR1 SGDLS, CDR2 YYNGEE. The CDR3 reads CASSVEGGLAGTDTQYF. CDR3 DNA sequence: TGTGCCAGCAGCGTAGAGGGAGGACTAGCGGGCACAGATACGCAGTATTTT.

This clone was seen only once. V gene TRBV9 combines with J gene TRBJ2-7; 8 bases line up with TRBD1. This CDR3 region has 17 residues. V shed 3 bases, J shed 2 bases, and the junction held 13 bases outside the gene matches. CDR1 is SGDLS, CDR2 YYNGEE, per germline. The CDR3 DNA follows: TGTGCCAGCAGCGCCGGATTGGGACAGGAATTTGCCTACGAGCAGTACTTC. This gives the protein CASSAGLGQEFAYEQYF. Complete variable domain (other parts from reference TRBV9 and TRBJ2-7): DSGVTQTPKHLITATGQRVTLRCSPRSGDLSVYWYQQSLDQGLQFLIQYYNGEERAKGNILERFSAQQFPDLHSELNLSSLELGDSALYFCASSAGLGQEFAYEQYFGPGTRLTVT.

The chain carries TRBV24-1 and TRBJ1-1; D not certain. Germline V gene data show CDR1 as KGHDR and CDR2 as SFDVKD. CDR3 length equals 17 residues. V gave up 1 base and J gave up 1 base, with 15 bases separating them. The DNA of the CDR3 is TGTGCCACCAGTGATTTATACCGGAGACGGCAGAACACTGAAGCTTTCTTT. Encoded protein: CATSDLYRRRQNTEAFF.

V and J are TRBV5-6 and TRBJ1-1; 8 positions agree with TRBD1. The length of the CDR3 is 15 residues. Looked up from germline, CDR1 is SGHDT and CDR2 is YYEEEE. V shed 0 bases, J shed 5 bases, and the junction held 6 bases outside the gene matches. The CDR3 here is CASSLVAQGGTEAFF. The CDR3 DNA is TGTGCCAGCAGCTTGGTGGCACAGGGGGGAACTGAAGCTTTCTTT.

This sequence joins TRBV27 and TRBJ1-6; D is uncertain. The CDR3 runs to 13 residues. CDR1 and CDR2 (germline): MNHEY, SMNVEV (reference sequence). V lost 4 bases and J lost 4, with 5 bases in between. The CDR3 loop reads CASSSSYNSPLHF. The CDR3 coding sequence is TGTGCCAGCAGTTCAAGTTATAATTCACCCCTCCACTTT.

This clone occurred a few times. The CDR3 DNA reads TGTGCCACCACCCCCCCAGGGGCGGGAAACATTCAGTACTTC. It translates to CATTPPGAGNIQYF. The chain combines TRBV6-5 with TRBJ2-4, with a weak D call TRBD1 (6 bases). Germline V gives CDR1 MNHEY, CDR2 SVGAGI. Trimming took off 10 bases at V and 6 bases at J, with 19 bases between the two ends. The CDR3 is 14 residues long.

V usage is TRBV19 and J usage is TRBJ2-1; TRBD2 matches at 9 bases. The CDR3 consists of 13 residues. Germline-derived CDR1 and CDR2 are LNHDA and SQIVND (reference sequence). Trimming removed 3 bases from V and 12 bases from J; junction bases left unmatched: 6. The CDR3, as DNA: TGTGCCAGTAGTATTTTGCGGGAGGGTTTGCAGTTCTTC. Its protein product is CASSILREGLQFF. The full variable domain, rest sourced from reference TRBV19 and TRBJ2-1, is DGGITQSPKYLFRKEGQNVTLSCEQNLNHDAMYWYRQDPGQGLRLIYYSQIVNDFQKGDIAEGYSVSREKKESFPLTVTSAQKNPTAFYLCASSILREGLQFFGPGTRLTVL.

This clone is termed medium-sized. This chain links TRBV28 with TRBJ1-3; the D gene is possibly TRBD1 (6 bases). The V end lost 5 bases, the J end lost 3 bases, and 14 bases lay between the germline ends. The CDR3 totals 15 residues. Germline V lookup: CDR1 MDHEN, CDR2 SYDVKM. The CDR3 here is CASSPWQGHGNTIYF. CDR3 bases: TGTGCCAGCAGTCCCTGGCAGGGACATGGAAACACCATATATTTT. Full variable domain (rest looked up from reference TRBV28 and TRBJ1-3): DVKVTQSSRYLVKRTGEKVFLECVQDMDHENMFWYRQDPGLGLRLIYFSYDVKMKEKGDIPEGYSVSREKKERFSLILESASTNQTSMYLCASSPWQGHGNTIYFGEGSWLTVV.

This clone appeared a few times. The rearrangement links TRBV19 to TRBJ1-1; D is unresolved. Trimming took off 5 bases at V and 7 bases at J, with 11 bases between the two ends. The length of the CDR3 is 12 residues. CDR1 LNHDA and CDR2 SQIVND come from the germline V gene (reference sequence). The CDR3 bases are TGTGCCAGTAGTTTGGACGGACGTGAAGCTTTCTTT. Protein product: CASSLDGREAFF.

The CDR3 reads CASRTTGTLTTGELFF. In DNA form, the CDR3 reads TGTGCCAGCAGAACAACGGGGACTTTGACCACCGGGGAGCTGTTTTTT. The rearrangement uses TRBV7-2 and TRBJ2-2, with D maybe TRBD2 (6 bases). This CDR3 has 16 amino acids. Germline V gene sequence: CDR1 SGHTA, CDR2 FQGNSA. Trimming took off 6 bases at V and 4 bases at J, with 18 bases between the two ends.

The CDR3 loop is CASKGVRLAGVSYEQYF. The DNA of the CDR3 is TGTGCCAGCAAGGGGGTTAGATTAGCGGGAGTTTCGTACGAGCAGTACTTC. J is TRBJ2-7 and V is TRBV7-8, with 9 bases matching TRBD2. The CDR3 sequence is 17 residues long. CDR1 is SGHVS, CDR2 FQNEAQ, per germline. V shed 7 bases and J 4 bases; nucleotides not matched to a gene: 17. Full variable domain (rest looked up from reference TRBV7-8 and TRBJ2-7): GAGVSQSPRYKVAKRGQDVALRCDPISGHVSLFWYQQALGQGPEFLTYFQNEAQLDKSGLPSDRFFAERPEGSVSTLKIQRTQQEDSAVYLCASKGVRLAGVSYEQYFGPGTRLTVT.

The V call is TRBV27, the J call TRBJ2-1, with 8 bases identical to TRBD2. This CDR3 has 16 amino acids. Germline V gene lookup returns CDR1 MNHEY and CDR2 SMNVEV (reference sequence). V trimming: 5 bases; J trimming: 4 bases; junction bases outside the gene matches: 10. The CDR3 here is CASSLRAGGVYNEQFF. In DNA form, the CDR3 reads TGTGCCAGCAGTCTTAGGGCGGGAGGCGTATACAATGAGCAGTTCTTC.

The CDR3 is CASSRDYQAYEQYF. The CDR3 nucleotides read TGTGCCAGCAGTCGAGACTACCAGGCCTACGAGCAGTACTTC. The J gene is TRBJ2-7, the V gene TRBV6-5, with D possibly TRBD2 on 5 matching bases. Germline values: CDR1 MNHEY, CDR2 SVGAGI. This CDR3 is built from 14 residues. The V gene lost 5 bases and the J gene lost 2 bases, with 13 bases spanning the gap.

This chain links TRBV6-5 with TRBJ1-2, with 9 bases identical to TRBD1. V trimming: 2 bases; J trimming: 5 bases; junction bases outside the gene matches: 6. Germline CDR1 reads MNHEY; CDR2 reads SVGAGI. This CDR3 has 15 residues. This CDR3 reads CASSYTGTGLYGYTF. The DNA for the CDR3 is TGTGCCAGCAGTTACACCGGGACAGGGTTGTATGGCTACACCTTC.

This clone was seen a handful of times. The chain carries TRBV28 and TRBJ1-2; TRBD1 matches at 10 bases. Germline lookup yields CDR1 MDHEN and CDR2 SYDVKM. The CDR3 contains 15 residues. V dropped 5 bases and J dropped 4; count of bases not matched to a gene: 7. The CDR3 bases are TGTGCCAGCAGTCAACAGGACAGGGGGACCTATGGCTACACCTTC. Its translation: CASSQQDRGTYGYTF.

Regarding this clone: A junction end diverges from the germline sequence, so it may reflect a read error. The CDR3: CASSLVTAGEINF. In DNA, the CDR3 is TGTGCCAGCAGCTTAGTCACCGCGGGGGAGATAAATTTT. The chain couples TRBV11-3 to TRBJ2-3; 7 bases fit TRBD2. Germline V gene sequence: CDR1 SGHNT, CDR2 YENEEA. The CDR3 loop spans 13 amino acids.

This clone occurred a few times. V usage is TRBV3-1 (or the pseudogene TRBV3-2) and J usage is TRBJ2-4; D could derive from TRBD1 or TRBD2 (5 bases each). V lost 1 base, J lost 2 bases, and 18 bases lay in between. Germline lookup yields CDR1 LGHDT and CDR2 YNNKEL (reference sequence). The CDR3 sequence is 18 residues long. CDR3 region: CASSQVAGRGVTKNIQYF. The DNA for the CDR3 is TGTGCCAGCAGCCAAGTGGCAGGGAGAGGGGTTACCAAAAACATTCAGTACTTC.

V is TRBV9 and J is TRBJ1-1; 9 nucleotides agree with TRBD1. CDR1 and CDR2 from the germline V gene are SGDLS and YYNGEE. Trimming removed 3 bases from V and 0 bases from J; junction bases left unmatched: 3. CDR3 size: 15 residues. CDR3 residues: CASSADRGMNTEAFF. CDR3 nucleotide sequence: TGTGCCAGCAGCGCGGACAGGGGCATGAACACTGAAGCTTTCTTT.

As regards this clone: The same CDR3 arises from other DNA sequences in this sample as well. The chain has TRBV27 and TRBJ2-5; D is uncertain. The germline V gene encodes CDR1 MNHEY and CDR2 SMNVEV (reference sequence). The CDR3 loop spans 13 amino acids. Trimming removed 3 bases from V and 5 bases from J, with 10 bases in between. The CDR3 spells CASSFRVRETQYF. As DNA, the CDR3 is TGTGCCAGCAGTTTTAGGGTGAGGGAGACCCAGTACTTC.

V usage is TRBV10-2 and J usage is TRBJ1-3; D is uncertain. The CDR3 consists of 14 residues. CDR1 and CDR2 (germline): WSHSY, SAAADI. Trimming removed 2 bases at V and 0 bases at J, with 5 bases between. CDR3: CASSETSSGNTIYF. CDR3 sequence (DNA): TGCGCCAGCAGTGAGACAAGCTCTGGAAACACCATATATTTT.

J is TRBJ1-1 and V is TRBV30, with 7 bases that match TRBD1. The CDR3 is made up of 12 amino acids. The trim removed 8 bases at V and 6 bases at J, leaving 9 bases unmatched. The germline CDR1 and CDR2 sequences are GTSNPN and SVGIG (reference sequence). CDR3 sequence reads: CASDRAGAEAFF. The CDR3 DNA reads as TGTGCCAGCGACAGGGCTGGCGCTGAAGCTTTCTTT. The entire variable domain, with the rest obtained from reference TRBV30 and TRBJ1-1, is as follows: SQTIHQWPATLVQPVGSPLSLECTVEGTSNPNLYWYRQAAGRGLQLLFYSVGIGQISSEVPQNLSASRPQDRQFILSSKKLLLSDSGFYLCASDRAGAEAFFGQGTRLTVV.

With respect to this clone: At the DNA level, this CDR3 is encoded by other sequences in the same sample as well. V gene TRBV5-4 combines with J gene TRBJ2-3; possibly TRBD1 for D (5 bases). The CDR3 loop spans 14 amino acids. Germline CDR1 reads SGHNT; CDR2 reads YYREEE (reference sequence). V lost 1 base to trimming and J lost 0 bases, with 6 bases between them. This CDR3 reads CASSLQGSTDTQYF. The CDR3 bases are TGTGCCAGCAGCTTGCAGGGTAGCACAGATACGCAGTATTTT.

The chain carries TRBV25-1 and TRBJ2-3; TRBD2 agrees at 8 bases. The CDR3 has 15 residues. V dropped 3 bases and J dropped 2; count of bases not matched to a gene: 4. Germline V gene sequence: CDR1 MGHDK, CDR2 SYGVNS. CDR3 residues: CASSERGADTDTQYF. The CDR3, as DNA: TGTGCCAGCAGTGAGCGGGGGGCCGACACAGATACGCAGTATTTT.

The rearrangement links TRBV27 to TRBJ2-5; 12 nucleotides line up with TRBD2. There are 16 residues in the CDR3. V shed 0 bases and J 4 bases; nucleotides not matched to a gene: 3. Germline lookup yields CDR1 MNHEY and CDR2 SMNVEV (reference sequence). DNA for the CDR3: TGTGCCAGCAGTTTATCCCGACTAGCGGGAGTAGAGACCCAGTACTTC. It specifies CASSLSRLAGVETQYF.

The V gene is TRBV11-2, the J gene TRBJ2-7; D is ambiguous. The CDR3 has 13 residues. CDR1 is SGHAT, CDR2 FQNNGV, per germline. Trimming left V 1 base short and J 4 bases short, with 8 bases between. The CDR3 DNA reads TGTGCCAGCAGCTTAGGTTCAGAATACGAGCAGTACTTC. The encoded protein is CASSLGSEYEQYF.

This chain uses TRBV27 with TRBJ1-1; D unresolved. Looked up from germline, CDR1 is MNHEY and CDR2 is SMNVEV (reference sequence). Trimming cost V 2 bases and J 0 bases, with 7 bases left between them. This CDR3 comprises 14 residues. The chain's CDR3 is CASSLSGLNTEAFF. The CDR3 coding sequence is TGTGCCAGCAGTTTAAGTGGGCTGAACACTGAAGCTTTCTTT.

The chain employs TRBV4-1 and TRBJ1-2; the match to TRBD1 covers 7 bases. Trimming took 3 bases from V and 2 from J; bases not matched to a gene: 6. The CDR3 contains 15 residues. Per the germline V gene, CDR1 is MGHRA and CDR2 is YSYEKL. The CDR3 DNA is TGCGCCAGCAGCCACCAAGGGGGCTTAAACTATGGCTACACCTTC. This codes for CASSHQGGLNYGYTF.

This clone turned up a few times. The V gene is TRBV7-9, the J gene TRBJ2-2; unclear D gene. The V end lost 4 bases, the J end lost 0 bases, and 12 bases lay between the germline ends. The CDR3 is 16 amino acids. The germline CDR1 and CDR2 sequences are SEHNR and FQNEAQ (reference sequence). CDR3 region: CASSSRWRPNTGELFF. CDR3 in DNA: TGTGCCAGCAGCTCCCGCTGGCGACCGAACACCGGGGAGCTGTTTTTT.